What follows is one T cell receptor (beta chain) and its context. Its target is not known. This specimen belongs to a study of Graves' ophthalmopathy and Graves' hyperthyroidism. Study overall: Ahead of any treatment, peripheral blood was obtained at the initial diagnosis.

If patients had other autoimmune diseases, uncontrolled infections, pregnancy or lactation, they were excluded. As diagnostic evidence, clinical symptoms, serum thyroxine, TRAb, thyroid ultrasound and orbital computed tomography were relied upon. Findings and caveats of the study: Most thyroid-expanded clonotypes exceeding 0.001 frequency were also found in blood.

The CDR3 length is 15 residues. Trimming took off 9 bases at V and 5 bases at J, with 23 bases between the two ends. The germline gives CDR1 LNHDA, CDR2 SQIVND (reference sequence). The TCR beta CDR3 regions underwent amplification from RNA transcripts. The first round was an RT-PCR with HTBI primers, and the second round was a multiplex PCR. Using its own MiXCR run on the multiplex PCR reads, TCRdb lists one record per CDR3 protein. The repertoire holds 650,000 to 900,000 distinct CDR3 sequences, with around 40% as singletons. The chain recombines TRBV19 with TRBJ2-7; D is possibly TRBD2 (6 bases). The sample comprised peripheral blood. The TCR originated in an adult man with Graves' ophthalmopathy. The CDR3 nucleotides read TGTGCCAGCACCACTAGCCGGAGGGTTTCCGACGAGCAGTACTTC. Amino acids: CASTTSRRVSDEQYF.